This T cell receptor beta chain was obtained from a study of molecular identifiers for immune sequencing clone quantification. The CDR3 spans 13 residues. Trimming shortened V by 5 bases and J by 2 bases, and 9 bases separated the two germline ends. Per germline, CDR1 SEHNR and CDR2 FQNEAQ (reference sequence). Bulk TCR library preparation followed previously described methods with listed TCR primers. TCRdb reprocessed the PCR reads via MiXCR and lists one record per CDR3 protein. The table shows about 510,000 distinct CDR3 sequences, with roughly 25% occurring only once. This clonotype showed up just a few times.

The chain links TRBV7-9 to TRBJ1-2, with D unclear. The clonotype was recovered from a human donor in good health. Some libraries in this study had Jurkat cell RNA spiked in. Specimen: naive CD8+ T cells from blood, with Jurkat cell RNA spiked in. Documented subset: FACS-sorted CD8+CD4-CCR7+CD45RA+ naive T cells. The CDR3 here is CASSRDGNYGYTF. CDR3 DNA sequence: TGTGCCAGCAGCAGAGACGGGAACTATGGCTACACCTTC.